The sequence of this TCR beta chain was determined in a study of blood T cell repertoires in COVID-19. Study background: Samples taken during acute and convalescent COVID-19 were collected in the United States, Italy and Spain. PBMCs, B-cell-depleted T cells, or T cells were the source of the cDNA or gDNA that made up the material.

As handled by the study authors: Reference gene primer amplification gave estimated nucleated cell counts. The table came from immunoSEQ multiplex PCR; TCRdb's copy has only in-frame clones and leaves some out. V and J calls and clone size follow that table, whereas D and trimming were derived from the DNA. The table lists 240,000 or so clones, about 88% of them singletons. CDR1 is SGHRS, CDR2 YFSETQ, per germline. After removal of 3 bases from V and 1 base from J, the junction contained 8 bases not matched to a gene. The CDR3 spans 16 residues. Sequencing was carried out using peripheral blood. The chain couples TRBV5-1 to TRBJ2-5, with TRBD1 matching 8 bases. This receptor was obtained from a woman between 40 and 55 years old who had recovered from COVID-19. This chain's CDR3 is CASSSLTGTGQETQYF. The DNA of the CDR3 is TGCGCCAGCAGCTCCCTCACAGGGACAGGCCAAGAGACCCAGTACTTC.